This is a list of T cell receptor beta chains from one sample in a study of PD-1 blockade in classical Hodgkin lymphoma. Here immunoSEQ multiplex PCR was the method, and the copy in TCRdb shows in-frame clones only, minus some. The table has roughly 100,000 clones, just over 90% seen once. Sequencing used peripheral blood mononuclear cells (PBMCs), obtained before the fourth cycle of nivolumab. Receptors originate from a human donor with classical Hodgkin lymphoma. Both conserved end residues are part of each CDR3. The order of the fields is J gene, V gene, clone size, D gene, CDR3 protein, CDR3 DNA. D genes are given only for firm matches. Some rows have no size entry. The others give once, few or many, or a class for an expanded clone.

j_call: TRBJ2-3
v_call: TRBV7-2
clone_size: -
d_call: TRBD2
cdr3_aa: CASSLDGTSGRVDTQYF
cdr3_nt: TGTGCCAGCAGCTTAGATGGGACTAGCGGGAGAGTGGATACGCAGTATTTT

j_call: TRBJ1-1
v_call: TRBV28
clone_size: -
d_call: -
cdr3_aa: CASSLLGREAFF
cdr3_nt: TGTGCCAGCAGTTTACTCGGGAGGGAAGCTTTCTTT

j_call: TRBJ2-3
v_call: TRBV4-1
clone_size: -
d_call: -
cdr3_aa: CASSQDGATDTQYF
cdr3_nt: TGCGCCAGCAGCCAAGATGGTGCCACAGATACGCAGTATTTT

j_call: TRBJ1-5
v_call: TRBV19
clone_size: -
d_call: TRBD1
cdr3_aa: CASSIPRQGAGQPQHF
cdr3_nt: TGTGCCAGTAGTATCCCCCGACAGGGGGCCGGTCAGCCCCAGCATTTT

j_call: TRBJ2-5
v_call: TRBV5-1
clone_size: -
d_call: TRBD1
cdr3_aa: CASRGTGRVETQYF
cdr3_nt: TGCGCCAGCAGAGGGACAGGGCGGGTTGAGACCCAGTACTTC

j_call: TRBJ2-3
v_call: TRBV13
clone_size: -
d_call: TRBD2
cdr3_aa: CASSLVTSGRATDTQYF
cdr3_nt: TGTGCCAGCAGCTTAGTGACTAGCGGGAGGGCGACAGATACGCAGTATTTT

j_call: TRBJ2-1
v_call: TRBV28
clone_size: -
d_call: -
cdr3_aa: CASSLFGGEQFF
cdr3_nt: TGTGCCAGCAGTTTATTTGGGGGGGAGCAGTTCTTC

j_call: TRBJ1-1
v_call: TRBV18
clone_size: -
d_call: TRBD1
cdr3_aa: CASSHLPPGQGLNTEAFF
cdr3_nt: TGTGCCAGCTCACACCTACCCCCGGGACAGGGGTTGAACACTGAAGCTTTCTTT

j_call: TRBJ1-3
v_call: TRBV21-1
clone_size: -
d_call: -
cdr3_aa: CASSFHGRGDDRLNSGNTIYF
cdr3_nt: TGTGCCAGCAGCTTCCACGGGCGGGGGGATGACAGACTTAACTCTGGAAACACCATATATTTT

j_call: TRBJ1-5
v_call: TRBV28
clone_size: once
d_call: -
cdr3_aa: CASSSMGNQPQHF
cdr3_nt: TGTGCCAGCAGTTCGATGGGGAATCAGCCCCAGCATTTT

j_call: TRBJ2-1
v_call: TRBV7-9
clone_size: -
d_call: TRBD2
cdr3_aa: CASSSPLGGLAGNNEQFF
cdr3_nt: TGTGCCAGCAGCTCCCCTTTAGGGGGACTAGCGGGAAACAATGAGCAGTTCTTC

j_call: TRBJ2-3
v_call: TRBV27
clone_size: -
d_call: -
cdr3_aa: CASSPRARSTDTQYF
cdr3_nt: TGTGCCAGCAGTCCCAGGGCTAGGAGCACAGATACGCAGTATTTT

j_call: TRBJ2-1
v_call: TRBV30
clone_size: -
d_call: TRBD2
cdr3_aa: CSWEGSSYNEQFF
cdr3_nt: TGCTCTTGGGAGGGCTCTTCCTACAATGAGCAGTTCTTC

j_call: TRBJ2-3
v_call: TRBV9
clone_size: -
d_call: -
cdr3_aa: CASSVDGTDTQYF
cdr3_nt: TGTGCCAGCAGCGTAGACGGGACAGATACGCAGTATTTT

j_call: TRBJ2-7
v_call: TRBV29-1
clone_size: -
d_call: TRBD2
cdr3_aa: CSVTSGPYEQYF
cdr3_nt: TGCAGCGTGACTAGCGGCCCCTACGAGCAGTACTTC

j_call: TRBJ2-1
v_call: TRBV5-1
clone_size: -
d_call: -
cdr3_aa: CASSLELPPGEQFF
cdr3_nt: TGCGCCAGCAGCTTGGAACTACCCCCAGGTGAGCAGTTCTTC

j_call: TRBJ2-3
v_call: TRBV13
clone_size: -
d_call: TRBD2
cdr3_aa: CASNLFSGGTQYF
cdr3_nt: TGTGCCAGCAATCTATTCAGCGGGGGGACGCAGTATTTT

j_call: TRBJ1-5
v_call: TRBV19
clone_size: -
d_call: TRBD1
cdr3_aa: CASSSAGGIDQPQHF
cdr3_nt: TGTGCCAGTAGTAGCGCAGGGGGAATTGATCAGCCCCAGCATTTT

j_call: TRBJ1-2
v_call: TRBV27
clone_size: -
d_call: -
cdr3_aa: CASSPLGDKHYGYTF
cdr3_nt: TGTGCCAGCAGTCCGCTGGGGGACAAACACTATGGCTACACCTTC

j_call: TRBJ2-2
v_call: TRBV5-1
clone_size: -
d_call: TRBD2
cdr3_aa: CASSMGTSGHTGELFF
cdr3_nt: TGCGCCAGCAGCATGGGGACTAGCGGACACACCGGGGAGCTGTTTTTT

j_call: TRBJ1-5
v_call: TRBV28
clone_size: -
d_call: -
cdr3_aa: CASREHRASGNQPQHF
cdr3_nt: TGTGCCAGCAGAGAACACAGGGCCTCGGGCAATCAGCCCCAGCATTTT

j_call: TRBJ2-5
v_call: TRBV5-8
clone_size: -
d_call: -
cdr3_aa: CASRKQETQYF
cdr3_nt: TGTGCCAGCAGGAAGCAAGAGACCCAGTACTTC

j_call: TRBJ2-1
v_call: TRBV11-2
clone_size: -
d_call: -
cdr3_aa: CASSSRQENEQFF
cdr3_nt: TGTGCCAGCAGCTCCCGACAGGAAAATGAGCAGTTCTTC

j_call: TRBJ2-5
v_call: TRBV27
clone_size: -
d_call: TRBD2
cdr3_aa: CASRQGTSGRQETQYF
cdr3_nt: TGTGCCAGCAGACAAGGGACTAGCGGCCGTCAAGAGACCCAGTACTTC

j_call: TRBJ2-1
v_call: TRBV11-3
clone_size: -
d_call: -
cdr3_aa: CASSSRGGFGNEQFF
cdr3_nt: TGTGCCAGCAGCTCTAGGGGGGGGTTTGGGAATGAGCAGTTCTTC

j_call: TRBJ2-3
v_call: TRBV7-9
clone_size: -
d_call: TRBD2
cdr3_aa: CASSLGTSRRTDTQYF
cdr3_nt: TGTGCCAGCAGCTTAGGGACTAGCCGACGCACAGATACGCAGTATTTT

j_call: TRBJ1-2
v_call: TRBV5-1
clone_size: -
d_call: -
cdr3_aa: CASSLGSSDYGYTF
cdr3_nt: TGCGCCAGCAGCTTGGGCAGCTCAGATTATGGCTACACCTTC

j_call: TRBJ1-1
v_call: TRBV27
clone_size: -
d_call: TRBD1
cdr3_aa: CASSEQGARAEAFF
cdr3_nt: TGTGCCAGCAGTGAACAGGGGGCGAGGGCTGAAGCTTTCTTT

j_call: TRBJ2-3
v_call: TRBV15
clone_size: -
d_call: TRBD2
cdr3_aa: CATTEAGRLDTQYF
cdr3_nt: TGTGCCACCACTGAAGCGGGAAGGCTGGATACGCAGTATTTT

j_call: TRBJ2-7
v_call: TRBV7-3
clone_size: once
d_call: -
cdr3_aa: CASSFGQGPYEQYF
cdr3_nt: TGTGCCAGCAGCTTCGGGCAGGGGCCCTACGAGCAGTACTTC

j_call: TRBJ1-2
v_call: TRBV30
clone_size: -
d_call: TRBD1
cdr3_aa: CAWDDRGGYTF
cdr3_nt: TGTGCCTGGGACGACAGGGGAGGCTACACCTTC

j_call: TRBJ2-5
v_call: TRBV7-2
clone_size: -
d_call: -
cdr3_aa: CASSLRGFLGGETQYF
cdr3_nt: TGTGCCAGCAGCCTAAGGGGTTTTTTGGGGGGAGAGACCCAGTACTTC

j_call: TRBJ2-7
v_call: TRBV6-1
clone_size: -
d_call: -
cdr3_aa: CASSEGFFYEQYF
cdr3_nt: TGTGCCAGCAGTGAGGGTTTTTTCTACGAGCAGTACTTC

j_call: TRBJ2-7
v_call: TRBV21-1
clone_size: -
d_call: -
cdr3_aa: CASSKVLNSPSGSGEQYF
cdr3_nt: TGTGCCAGCAGCAAAGTACTTAACTCCCCTAGCGGGAGCGGGGAGCAGTACTTC

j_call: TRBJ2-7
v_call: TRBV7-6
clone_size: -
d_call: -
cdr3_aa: CASSSTPGTSYEQYF
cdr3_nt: TGTGCCAGCAGCTCAACCCCGGGGACCAGCTACGAGCAGTACTTC

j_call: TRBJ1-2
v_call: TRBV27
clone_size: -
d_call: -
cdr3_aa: CASSLGANYGYTF
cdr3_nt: TGTGCCAGCAGTTTGGGGGCTAACTATGGCTACACCTTC

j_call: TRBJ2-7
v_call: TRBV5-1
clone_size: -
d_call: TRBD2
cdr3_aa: CASSSPRGVSYEQYF
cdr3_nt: TGCGCCAGCAGCTCCCCGCGGGGGGTCTCCTACGAGCAGTACTTC

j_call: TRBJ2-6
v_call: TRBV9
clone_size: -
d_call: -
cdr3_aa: CASSVRGLSGANVLTF
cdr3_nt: TGTGCCAGCAGCGTAAGGGGACTCTCTGGGGCCAACGTCCTGACTTTC

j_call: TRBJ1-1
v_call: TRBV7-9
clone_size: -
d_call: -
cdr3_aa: CASKQQGPSGAFF
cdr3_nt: TGTGCCAGTAAACAACAGGGCCCCAGCGGGGCTTTCTTT